What follows are 6 T cell receptor beta chains derived from one specimen sequenced in a study of preoperative IRX-2 immunotherapy in early breast cancer. Documented treatment: preoperative locoregional IRX-2 cytokine immunotherapy. Assay used: immunoSEQ multiplex PCR; TCRdb lists only in-frame clones, some missing. Of over 30,000 clones in the sample, around nine tenths were seen once. The sequencing here drew on tumor tissue, taken after IRX-2 immunotherapy. The receptors originated from a human donor with breast cancer.

The V and J genes are TRBV11-3 and TRBJ1-2; no clear D gene. Germline V gives CDR1 SGHNT, CDR2 YENEEA. The ends were cut back, 5 bases at V and 4 bases at J, with 14 bases in the middle. The CDR3 covers 14 residues. The CDR3 sequence: CASSRRSAAYGYTF. The CDR3 DNA is TGTGCCAGCAGCCGGCGGTCGGCAGCCTATGGCTACACCTTC.

J is TRBJ1-2 and V is TRBV19, with D tentatively TRBD1 (6 bases). Germline-derived CDR1 and CDR2 are LNHDA and SQIVND (reference sequence). The CDR3 contains 15 residues. With 8 bases removed from V and 4 bases from J, the gap between germline ends came to 20 bases. Here the CDR3 reads CASFNRGGTIYGYTF. The CDR3 nucleotides are TGTGCCAGTTTCAACCGAGGGGGAACTATCTATGGCTACACCTTC.

A note on this clone: At one boundary the junction diverges from the germline segment, which might be a read error. The chain carries TRBV29-1 and TRBJ2-1, with TRBD2 as a possible D gene (7 bases). Germline CDR1 reads SQVTM; CDR2 reads ANQGSEA. This CDR3 is built from 15 residues. This CDR3 is CSVEVAGGGGNQQFF. Here the CDR3 DNA reads TGCAGCGTTGAAGTGGCCGGGGGCGGGGGCAATCAGCAGTTCTTC.

This clone showed up just a few times. V usage is TRBV4-1 and J usage is TRBJ2-2, with D perhaps matching TRBD2 (6 bases). Trimming stripped 4 bases from V and 4 bases from J, with 10 bases between. This CDR3 spans 14 amino acids. Germline values: CDR1 MGHRA, CDR2 YSYEKL. This chain's CDR3 is CASSPTRGTGELFF. The CDR3 nucleotides read TGCGCCAGCAGCCCGACTAGAGGCACCGGGGAGCTGTTTTTT.

The rearrangement uses TRBV11-3 and TRBJ2-1, with D unresolved. The germline gives CDR1 SGHNT, CDR2 YENEEA. The CDR3 consists of 14 residues. V was clipped by 5 bases and J by 5 bases, with 13 bases between them. The CDR3 protein is CASSPGQVNNEQFF. In DNA, the CDR3 is TGTGCCAGCAGCCCGGGCCAGGTCAACAATGAGCAGTTCTTC.

The rearrangement joins TRBV14 to TRBJ1-5, with D unclear. Germline V gene data show CDR1 as SGHDN and CDR2 as FVKESK. The CDR3 has 13 residues. The V end lost 1 base, the J end lost 11 bases, and 12 bases lay between the germline ends. The CDR3 loop is CASSQGASLAQHF. The CDR3 bases are TGTGCCAGCAGCCAAGGGGCCAGTTTGGCCCAGCATTTT.